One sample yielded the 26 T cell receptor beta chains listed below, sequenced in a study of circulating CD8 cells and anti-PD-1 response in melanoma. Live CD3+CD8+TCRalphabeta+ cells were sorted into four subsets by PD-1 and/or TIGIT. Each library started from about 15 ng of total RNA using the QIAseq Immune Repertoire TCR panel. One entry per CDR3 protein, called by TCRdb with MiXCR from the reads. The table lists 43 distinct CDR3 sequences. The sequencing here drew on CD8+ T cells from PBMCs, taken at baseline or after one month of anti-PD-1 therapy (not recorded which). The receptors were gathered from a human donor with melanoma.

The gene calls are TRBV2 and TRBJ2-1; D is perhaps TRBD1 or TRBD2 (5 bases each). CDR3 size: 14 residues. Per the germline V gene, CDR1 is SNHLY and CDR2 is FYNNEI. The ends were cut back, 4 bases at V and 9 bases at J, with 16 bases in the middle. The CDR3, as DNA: TGTGCCAGCAGTGCCCCACGGACAACTAGTGAGCAGTTCTTC. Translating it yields CASSAPRTTSEQFF.

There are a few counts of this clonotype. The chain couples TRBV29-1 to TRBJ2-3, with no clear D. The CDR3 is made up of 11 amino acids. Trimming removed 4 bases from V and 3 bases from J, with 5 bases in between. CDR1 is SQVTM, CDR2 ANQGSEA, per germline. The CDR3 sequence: CSVAITDTQYF. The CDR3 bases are TGCAGCGTTGCTATAACAGATACGCAGTATTTT.

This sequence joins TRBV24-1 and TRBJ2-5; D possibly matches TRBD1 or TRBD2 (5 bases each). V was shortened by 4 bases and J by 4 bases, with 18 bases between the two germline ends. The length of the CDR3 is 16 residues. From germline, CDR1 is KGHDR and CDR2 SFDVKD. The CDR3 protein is CATSDTAGAQGETQYF. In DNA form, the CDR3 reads TGTGCCACCAGTGACACCGCCGGGGCCCAGGGAGAGACCCAGTACTTC.

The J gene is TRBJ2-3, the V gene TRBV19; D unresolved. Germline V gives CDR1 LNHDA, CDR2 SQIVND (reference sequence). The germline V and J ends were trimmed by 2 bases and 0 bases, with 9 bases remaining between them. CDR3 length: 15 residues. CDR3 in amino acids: CASSISPASTDTQYF. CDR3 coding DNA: TGTGCCAGTAGTATATCCCCAGCTAGCACAGATACGCAGTATTTT.

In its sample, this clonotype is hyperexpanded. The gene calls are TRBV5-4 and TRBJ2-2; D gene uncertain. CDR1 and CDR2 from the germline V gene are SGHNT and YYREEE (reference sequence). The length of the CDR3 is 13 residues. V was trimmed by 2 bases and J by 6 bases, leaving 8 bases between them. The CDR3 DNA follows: TGTGCCAGCAGCTTTAGTGATCCCGGGGAGCTGTTTTTT. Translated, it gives CASSFSDPGELFF.

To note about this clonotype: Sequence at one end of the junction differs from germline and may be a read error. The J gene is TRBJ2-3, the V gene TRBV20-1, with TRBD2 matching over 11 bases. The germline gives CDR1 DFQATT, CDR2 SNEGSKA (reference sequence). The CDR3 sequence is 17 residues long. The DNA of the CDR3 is TGCGGTGCTGCGGTAGCGGGGGGGCTACGCTGGCCAGATACGCAGTATTTT. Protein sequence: CGAAVAGGLRWPDTQYF.

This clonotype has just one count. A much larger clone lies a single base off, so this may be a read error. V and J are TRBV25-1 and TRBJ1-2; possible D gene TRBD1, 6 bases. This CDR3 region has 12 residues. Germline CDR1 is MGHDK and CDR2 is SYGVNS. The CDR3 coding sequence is TGTGCCGGCAGTGCACAGGGTTGGGGCTACACCTTC. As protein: CAGSAQGWGYTF.

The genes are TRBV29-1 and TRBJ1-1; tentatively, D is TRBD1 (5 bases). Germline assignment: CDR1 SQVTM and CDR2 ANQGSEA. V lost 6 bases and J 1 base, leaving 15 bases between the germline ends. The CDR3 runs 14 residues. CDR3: CSVTDRPENTEAFF. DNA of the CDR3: TGCAGCGTGACCGACAGACCGGAGAACACTGAAGCTTTCTTT. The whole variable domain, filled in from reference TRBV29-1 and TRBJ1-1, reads SAVISQKPSRDICQRGTSLTIQCQVDSQVTMMFWYRQQPGQSLTLIATANQGSEATYESGFVIDKFPISRPNLTFSTLTVSNMSPEDSSIYLCSVTDRPENTEAFFGQGTRLTVV.

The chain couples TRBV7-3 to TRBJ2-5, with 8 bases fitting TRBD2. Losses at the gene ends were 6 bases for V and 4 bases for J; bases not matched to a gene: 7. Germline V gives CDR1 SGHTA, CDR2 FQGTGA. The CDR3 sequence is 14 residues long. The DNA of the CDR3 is TGTGCCAGCAGTCCAGCGGGAGCCGGAGAGACCCAGTACTTC. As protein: CASSPAGAGETQYF.

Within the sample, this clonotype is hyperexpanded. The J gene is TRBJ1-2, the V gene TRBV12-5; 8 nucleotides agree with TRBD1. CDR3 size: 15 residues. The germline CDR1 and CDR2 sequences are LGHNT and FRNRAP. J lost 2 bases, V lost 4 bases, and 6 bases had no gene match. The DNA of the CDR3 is TGTGCTAGTGGTTCGGACAGGGACTTCAACTATGGCTACACCTTC. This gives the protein CASGSDRDFNYGYTF.

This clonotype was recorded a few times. CDR3 bases: TGTGCCAGCAGCAGAACCGGGACTAGCGGCTCCTACAATGAGCAGTTCTTC. This encodes CASSRTGTSGSYNEQFF. This rearrangement joins TRBV9 to TRBJ2-1; 11 bases match TRBD2. V lost 4 bases and J lost 0; bases outside the gene matches: 6. The CDR3 runs 17 residues. Per the germline V gene, CDR1 is SGDLS and CDR2 is YYNGEE.

The CDR3 region is CASRGESYEQYF. CDR3 sequence (DNA): TGTGCCAGCCGGGGGGAATCCTACGAGCAGTACTTC. V and J are TRBV27 and TRBJ2-7; 7 positions match TRBD2. The CDR3 consists of 12 residues. Trimming removed 8 bases from V and 1 base from J; junction bases left unmatched: 2. Germline CDR1 is MNHEY and CDR2 is SMNVEV (reference sequence).

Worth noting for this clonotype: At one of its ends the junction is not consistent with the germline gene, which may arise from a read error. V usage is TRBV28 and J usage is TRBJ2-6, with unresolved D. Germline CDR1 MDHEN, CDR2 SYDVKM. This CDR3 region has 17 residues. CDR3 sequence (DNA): TGTGCCAGCAGTTTATGGACCTCTAGTTCTGAGGCCAACGTCCTGACTTTC. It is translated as CASSLWTSSSEANVLTF.

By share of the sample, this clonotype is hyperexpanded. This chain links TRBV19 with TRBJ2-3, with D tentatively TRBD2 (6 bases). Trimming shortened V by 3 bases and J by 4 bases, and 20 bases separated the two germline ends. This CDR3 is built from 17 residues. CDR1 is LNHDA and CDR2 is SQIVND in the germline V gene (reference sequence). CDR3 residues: CASSILGGMKGPDTQYF. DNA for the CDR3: TGTGCCAGTAGTATCCTAGGAGGGATGAAGGGGCCAGATACGCAGTATTTT.

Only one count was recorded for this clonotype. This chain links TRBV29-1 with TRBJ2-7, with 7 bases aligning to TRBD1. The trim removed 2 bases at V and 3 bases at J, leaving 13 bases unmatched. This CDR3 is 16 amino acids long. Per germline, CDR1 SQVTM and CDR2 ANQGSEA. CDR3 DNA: TGCAGCGTTGAAAGTCCAGGGACAGACCCTGGCTACGAGCAGTACTTC. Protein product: CSVESPGTDPGYEQYF.

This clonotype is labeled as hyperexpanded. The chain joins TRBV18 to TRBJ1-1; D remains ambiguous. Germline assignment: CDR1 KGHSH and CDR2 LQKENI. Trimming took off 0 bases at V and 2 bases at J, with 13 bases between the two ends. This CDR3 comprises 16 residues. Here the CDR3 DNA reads TGTGCCAGCTCACCACCCTTCGGACGCGGAAACACTGAAGCTTTCTTT. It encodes CASSPPFGRGNTEAFF.

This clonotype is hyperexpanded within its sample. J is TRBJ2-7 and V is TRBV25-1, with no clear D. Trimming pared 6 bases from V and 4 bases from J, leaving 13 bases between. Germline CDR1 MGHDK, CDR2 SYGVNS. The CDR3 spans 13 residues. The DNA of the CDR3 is TGTGCCAGCAGGGATCCGACTGTTTACGAGCAGTACTTC. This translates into CASRDPTVYEQYF.

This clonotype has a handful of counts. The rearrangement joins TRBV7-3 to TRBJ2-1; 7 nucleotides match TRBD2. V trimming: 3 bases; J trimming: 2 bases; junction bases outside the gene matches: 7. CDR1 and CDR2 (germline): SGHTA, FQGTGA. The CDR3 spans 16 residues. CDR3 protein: CASSFRRETTYNEQFF. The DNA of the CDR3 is TGTGCCAGCAGCTTTCGGCGGGAGACAACCTACAATGAGCAGTTCTTC.

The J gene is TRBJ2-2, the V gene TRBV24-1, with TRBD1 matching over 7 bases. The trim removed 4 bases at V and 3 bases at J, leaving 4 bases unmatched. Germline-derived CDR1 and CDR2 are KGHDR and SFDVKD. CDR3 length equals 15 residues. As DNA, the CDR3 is TGTGCCACCAGTGAGGGTGACAGGGACACCGGGGAGCTGTTTTTT. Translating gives CATSEGDRDTGELFF.

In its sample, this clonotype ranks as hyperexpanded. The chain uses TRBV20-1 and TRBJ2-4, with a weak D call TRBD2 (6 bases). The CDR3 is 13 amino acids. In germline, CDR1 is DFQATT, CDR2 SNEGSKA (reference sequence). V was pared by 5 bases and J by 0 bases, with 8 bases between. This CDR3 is CSAGGLAKNIQYF. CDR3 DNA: TGCAGTGCTGGGGGACTAGCCAAAAACATTCAGTACTTC.

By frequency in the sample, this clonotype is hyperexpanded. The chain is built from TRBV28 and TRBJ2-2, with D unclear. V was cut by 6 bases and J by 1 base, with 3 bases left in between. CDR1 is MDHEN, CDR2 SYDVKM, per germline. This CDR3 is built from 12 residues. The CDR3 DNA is TGTGCCAGCAGCCAGAACACCGGGGAGCTGTTTTTT. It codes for CASSQNTGELFF.

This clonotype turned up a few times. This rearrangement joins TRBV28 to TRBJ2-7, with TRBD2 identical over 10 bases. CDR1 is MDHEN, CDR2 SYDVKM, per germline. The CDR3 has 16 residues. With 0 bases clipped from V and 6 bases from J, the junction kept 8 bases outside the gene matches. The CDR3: CASSLWREAGGGEQYF. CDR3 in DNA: TGTGCCAGCAGTTTATGGAGGGAAGCGGGAGGGGGCGAGCAGTACTTC.

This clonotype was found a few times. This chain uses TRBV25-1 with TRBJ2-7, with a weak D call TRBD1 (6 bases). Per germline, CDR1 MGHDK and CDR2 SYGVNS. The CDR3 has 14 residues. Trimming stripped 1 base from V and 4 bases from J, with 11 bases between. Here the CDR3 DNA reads TGTGCCAGCAGTGAATCGGACAGTTCATACGAGCAGTACTTC. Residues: CASSESDSSYEQYF.

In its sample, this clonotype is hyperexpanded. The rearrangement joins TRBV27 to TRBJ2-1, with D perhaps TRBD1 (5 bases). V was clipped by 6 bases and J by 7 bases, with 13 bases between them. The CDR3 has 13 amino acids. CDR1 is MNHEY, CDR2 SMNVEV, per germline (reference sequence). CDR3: CASSLPPGNEQFF. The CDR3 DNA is TGTGCCAGCAGCCTCCCCCCAGGGAATGAGCAGTTCTTC.

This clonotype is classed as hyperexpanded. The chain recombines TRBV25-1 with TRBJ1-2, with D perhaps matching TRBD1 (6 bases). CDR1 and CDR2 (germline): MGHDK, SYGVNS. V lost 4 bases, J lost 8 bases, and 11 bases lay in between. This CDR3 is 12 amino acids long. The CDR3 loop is CASSAQGWGYTF. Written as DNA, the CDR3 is TGTGCCAGCAGTGCACAGGGTTGGGGCTACACCTTC.

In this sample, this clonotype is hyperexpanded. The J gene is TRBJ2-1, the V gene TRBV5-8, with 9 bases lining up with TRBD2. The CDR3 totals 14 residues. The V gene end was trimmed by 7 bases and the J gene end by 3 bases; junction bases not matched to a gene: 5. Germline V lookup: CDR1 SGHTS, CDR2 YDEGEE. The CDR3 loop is CASLETSGYNEQFF. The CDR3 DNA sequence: TGTGCCAGCTTGGAGACTAGCGGCTACAATGAGCAGTTCTTC.